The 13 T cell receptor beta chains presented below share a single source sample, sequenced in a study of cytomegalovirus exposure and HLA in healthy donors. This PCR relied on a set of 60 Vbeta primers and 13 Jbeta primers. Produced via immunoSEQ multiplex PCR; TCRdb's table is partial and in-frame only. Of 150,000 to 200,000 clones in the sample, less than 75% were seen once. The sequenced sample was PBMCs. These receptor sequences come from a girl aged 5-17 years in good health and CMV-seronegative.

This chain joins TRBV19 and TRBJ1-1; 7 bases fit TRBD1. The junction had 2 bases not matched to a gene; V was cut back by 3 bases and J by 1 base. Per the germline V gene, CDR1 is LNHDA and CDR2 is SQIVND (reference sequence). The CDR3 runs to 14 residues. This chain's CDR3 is CASSMGDRNTEAFF. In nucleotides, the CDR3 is TGTGCCAGTAGTATGGGGGACAGGAACACTGAAGCTTTCTTT.

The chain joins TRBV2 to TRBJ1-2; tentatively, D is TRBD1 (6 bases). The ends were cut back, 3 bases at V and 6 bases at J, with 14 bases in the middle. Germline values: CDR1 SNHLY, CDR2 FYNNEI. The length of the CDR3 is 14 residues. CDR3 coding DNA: TGTGCCAGCAGTGAGGGCAGGGGTGGGAATGGCTACACCTTC. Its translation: CASSEGRGGNGYTF.

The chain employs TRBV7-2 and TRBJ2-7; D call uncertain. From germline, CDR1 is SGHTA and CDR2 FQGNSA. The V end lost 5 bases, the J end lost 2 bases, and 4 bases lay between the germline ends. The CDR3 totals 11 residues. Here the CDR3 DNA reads TGTGCCAGCAGCACAGCCTACGAGCAGTACTTC. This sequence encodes CASSTAYEQYF.

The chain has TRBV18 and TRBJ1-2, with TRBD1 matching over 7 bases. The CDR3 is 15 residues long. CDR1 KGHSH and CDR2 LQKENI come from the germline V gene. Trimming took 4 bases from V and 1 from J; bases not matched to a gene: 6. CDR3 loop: CASSQTGLGNYGYTF. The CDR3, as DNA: TGTGCCAGCTCACAGACAGGGCTGGGTAACTATGGCTACACCTTC.

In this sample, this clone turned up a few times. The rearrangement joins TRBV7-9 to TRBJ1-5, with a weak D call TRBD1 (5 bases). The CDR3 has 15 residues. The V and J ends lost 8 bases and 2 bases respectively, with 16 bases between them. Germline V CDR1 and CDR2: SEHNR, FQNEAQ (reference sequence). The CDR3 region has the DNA TGTGCCAGCGGCAAAGAGGGGACTCGCAATCAGCCCCAGCATTTT. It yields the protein CASGKEGTRNQPQHF.

CDR3 loop: CASSYGTTPPYEQYF. CDR3 nucleotides: TGTGCCAGCAGTTACGGGACAACCCCTCCCTACGAGCAGTACTTC. The chain carries TRBV6-6 and TRBJ2-7, with D perhaps TRBD1 (6 bases). V was clipped by 2 bases and J by 2 bases, with 13 bases between them. Germline CDR1 is MNHNY and CDR2 is SVGAGI (reference sequence). The CDR3 runs 15 residues.

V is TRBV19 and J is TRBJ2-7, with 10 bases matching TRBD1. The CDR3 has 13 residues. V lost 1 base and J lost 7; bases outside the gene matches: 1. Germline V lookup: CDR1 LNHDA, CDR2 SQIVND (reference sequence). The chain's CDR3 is CASSIGTGGEQYF. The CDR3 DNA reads TGTGCCAGTAGTATAGGGACAGGGGGAGAGCAGTACTTC.

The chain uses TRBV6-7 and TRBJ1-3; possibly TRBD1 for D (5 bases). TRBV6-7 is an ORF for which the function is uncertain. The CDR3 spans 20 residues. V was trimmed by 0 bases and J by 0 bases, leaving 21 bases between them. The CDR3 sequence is CASSYSTQGKVGLSGNTIYF. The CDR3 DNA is TGTGCCAGCAGTTACTCGACCCAGGGAAAGGTGGGGCTCTCTGGAAACACCATATATTTT.

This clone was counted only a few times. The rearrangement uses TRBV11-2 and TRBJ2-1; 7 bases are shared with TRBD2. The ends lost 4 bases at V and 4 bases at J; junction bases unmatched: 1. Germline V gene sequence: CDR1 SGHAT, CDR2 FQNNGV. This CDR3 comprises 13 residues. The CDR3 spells CASSWGGYNEQFF. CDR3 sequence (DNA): TGTGCCAGCAGCTGGGGGGGATACAATGAGCAGTTCTTC.

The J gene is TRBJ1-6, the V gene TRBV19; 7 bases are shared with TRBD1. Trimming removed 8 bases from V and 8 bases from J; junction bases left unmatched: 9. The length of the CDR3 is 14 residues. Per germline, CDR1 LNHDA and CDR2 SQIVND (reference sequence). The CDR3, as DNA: TGTGCCAGTGGCCAGGGGGACCACTATTCACCCCTCCACTTT. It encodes CASGQGDHYSPLHF.

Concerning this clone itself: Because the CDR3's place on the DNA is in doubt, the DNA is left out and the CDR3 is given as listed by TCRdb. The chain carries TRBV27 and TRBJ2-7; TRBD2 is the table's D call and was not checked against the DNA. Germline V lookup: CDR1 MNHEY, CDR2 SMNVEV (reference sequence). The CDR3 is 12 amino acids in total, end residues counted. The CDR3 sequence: CASSSSPGKEYF.

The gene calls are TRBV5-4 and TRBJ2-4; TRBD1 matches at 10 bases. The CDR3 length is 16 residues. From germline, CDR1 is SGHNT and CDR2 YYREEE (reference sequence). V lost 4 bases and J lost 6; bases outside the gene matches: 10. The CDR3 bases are TGTGCCAGCAGCCCACGGACAGGGGGGGTCGGAAACATTCAGTACTTC. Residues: CASSPRTGGVGNIQYF.

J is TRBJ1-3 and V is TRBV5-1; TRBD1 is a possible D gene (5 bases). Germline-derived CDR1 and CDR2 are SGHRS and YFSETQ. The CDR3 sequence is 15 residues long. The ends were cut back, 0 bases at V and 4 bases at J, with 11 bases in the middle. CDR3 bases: TGCGCCAGCAGCTTGGCCGGGGGGGAAGGAAACACCATATATTTT. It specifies CASSLAGGEGNTIYF.